The source of this TCR beta chain is a study of blood T cell repertoires in COVID-19. Whole-study context: The United States, Italy and Spain supplied acute and convalescent COVID-19 samples.

The CDR3 spans 13 residues. V lost 2 bases and J 3 bases, leaving 10 bases between the germline ends. Germline CDR1 and CDR2: GTSNPN and SVGIG (reference sequence). TCRdb's table, derived via immunoSEQ multiplex PCR, lists solely in-frame clones and lacks some. Of over 200,000 clones in the sample, over 75% are singletons; the top ten hold around 5.4%. The sample comprised peripheral blood. The chain recombines TRBV30 with TRBJ2-5; possibly TRBD2 for D (6 bases). This TCR was recovered from a human donor in a cohort sampled during active COVID-19. The CDR3 reads CAWSLADEETQYF. DNA of the CDR3: TGTGCCTGGAGTTTAGCGGACGAAGAGACCCAGTACTTC. The full variable domain, its missing parts supplied by reference TRBV30 and TRBJ2-5, is SQTIHQWPATLVQPVGSPLSLECTVEGTSNPNLYWYRQAAGRGLQLLFYSVGIGQISSEVPQNLSASRPQDRQFILSSKKLLLSDSGFYLCAWSLADEETQYFGPGTRLLVL.